These T cell receptor beta chains were read from a single sample in a study of OX40 agonist ivuxolimab in advanced cancers. This table comes from immunoSEQ multiplex PCR, and its TCRdb copy is limited to in-frame clones, with some not included. The repertoire holds over 20,000 clones, with about nine tenths as singletons. Source: CD4+ or CD8+ T cells sorted from blood, taken in a trial of the OX40 agonist ivuxolimab. These receptors all come from an adult with an advanced solid tumor such as melanoma, head and neck, liver or kidney cancer. Each CDR3 is given with its conserved first and last residue. The order of the fields is D gene, J gene, V gene, clone size, CDR3 protein, CDR3 DNA. A D gene is named only where the DNA matches it firmly. The size of a clone is reported for some rows only, either as once, few or many, or as a class for expanded clones.

TRBD1,TRBJ2-1,TRBV6-5,NA,CASSPGQTSYNEQFF,TGTGCCAGCAGTCCGGGACAGACCTCCTACAATGAGCAGTTCTTC
NA,TRBJ1-5,TRBV7-8,NA,CASSLTKRGNQPQHF,TGTGCCAGCAGCCTCACGAAAAGAGGCAATCAGCCCCAGCATTTT
NA,TRBJ2-7,TRBV7-8,NA,CASSSSRGGYYEQYF,TGTGCCAGCAGCTCCTCGCGGGGCGGATACTACGAGCAGTACTTC
NA,TRBJ1-3,TRBV7-9,NA,CASSFSTLGTEGNTIYF,TGTGCCAGCAGCTTTAGTACGCTTGGGACCGAGGGAAACACCATATATTTT
TRBD1,TRBJ1-2,TRBV19,NA,CASSIGQGAGYGYTF,TGTGCCAGTAGTATAGGACAGGGGGCAGGATATGGCTACACCTTC
NA,TRBJ1-1,TRBV28,NA,CASSGVNTEAFF,TGTGCCAGCAGTGGAGTGAACACTGAAGCTTTCTTT
TRBD2,TRBJ2-7,TRBV9,NA,CASSVSGVVHEQYF,TGTGCCAGCAGCGTTAGCGGGGTAGTCCACGAGCAGTACTTC
TRBD2,TRBJ2-5,TRBV27,NA,CASSLSGGEQETQYF,TGTGCCAGCAGTTTGAGCGGGGGGGAACAAGAGACCCAGTACTTC
NA,TRBJ1-5,TRBV28,few,CASGGINQPQHF,TGTGCCAGCGGGGGGATCAATCAGCCCCAGCATTTT
NA,TRBJ1-2,TRBV5-1,once,CASRVAELYGYTF,TGCGCCAGCAGGGTCGCAGAACTTTATGGCTACACCTTC
NA,TRBJ2-7,TRBV28,NA,CASSFSYEQYF,TGTGCCAGCAGTTTCTCCTACGAGCAGTACTTC
NA,TRBJ2-7,TRBV2,NA,CASSEFLAYEQYF,TGTGCCAGCAGTGAATTCTTGGCCTACGAGCAGTACTTC
NA,TRBJ2-5,TRBV28,NA,CASTLRGEETQYF,TGTGCCAGCACCTTGCGGGGCGAGGAGACCCAGTACTTC
TRBD1,TRBJ2-7,TRBV4-1,few,CASSQEETGVVYEQYF,TGCGCCAGCAGCCAAGAGGAGACAGGGGTCGTCTACGAGCAGTACTTC
TRBD1,TRBJ2-7,TRBV27,once,CASSFRGQTYEQYF,TGTGCCAGCAGTTTCAGGGGACAGACTTACGAGCAGTACTTC
TRBD2,TRBJ2-7,TRBV9,once,CASSVASGISYEQYF,TGTGCCAGCAGCGTAGCCAGCGGGATAAGCTACGAGCAGTACTTC
NA,TRBJ1-5,TRBV5-5,NA,CASSLNGRSNQPQHF,TGTGCCAGCAGCTTGAATGGAAGGAGCAATCAGCCCCAGCATTTT
TRBD2,TRBJ2-3,TRBV7-3,NA,CASSPASGFTDTQYF,TGTGCCAGCAGCCCAGCTAGCGGGTTTACAGATACGCAGTATTTT
TRBD2,TRBJ2-5,TRBV6-5,once,CASSLAGGGRETQYF,TGTGCCAGCAGTTTAGCGGGGGGGGGTAGAGAGACCCAGTACTTC
TRBD1,TRBJ1-5,TRBV27,NA,CASSSQTGVQPQHF,TGTGCCAGCAGTTCACAGACAGGGGTTCAGCCCCAGCATTTT
TRBD2,TRBJ2-1,TRBV9,NA,CASSVQTSGGAYNEQFF,TGTGCCAGCAGCGTCCAGACTAGCGGGGGGGCCTACAATGAGCAGTTCTTC
NA,TRBJ2-3,TRBV29-1,NA,CSVDVGITLGDTQYF,TGCAGCGTTGATGTAGGGATAACCCTAGGGGATACGCAGTATTTT
NA,TRBJ1-2,TRBV4-1,once,CASSQDIRGVRYGYTF,TGCGCCAGCAGCCAAGATATAAGGGGGGTGAGGTATGGCTACACCTTC
TRBD1,TRBJ2-3,TRBV2,NA,CASSAPTGVPTDTQYF,TGTGCCAGCAGTGCACCGACAGGGGTCCCCACAGATACGCAGTATTTT
TRBD1,TRBJ2-7,TRBV7-6,NA,CASSLGAGGYYEQYF,TGTGCCAGCAGCTTAGGGGCAGGGGGCTACTACGAGCAGTACTTC
TRBD1,TRBJ2-2,TRBV7-9,once,CASSPGTGTLFF,TGTGCCAGCAGCCCCGGGACAGGTACACTGTTTTTT
NA,TRBJ1-1,TRBV4-1,few,CASSQEGGENTEAFF,TGCGCCAGCTCCCAAGAGGGGGGTGAGAACACTGAAGCTTTCTTT
NA,TRBJ2-5,TRBV21-1,NA,CASSSHPPQYF,TGTGCCAGCAGCTCTCACCCTCCCCAGTACTTC
TRBD2,TRBJ2-1,TRBV4-1,once,CASSQAPGTSGFYNEQFF,TGCGCCAGCAGCCAAGCCCCTGGGACTAGCGGGTTCTACAATGAGCAGTTCTTC
NA,TRBJ2-2,TRBV19,NA,CASSTPSGEAAGELFF,TGTGCCAGTAGTACTCCTAGTGGAGAAGCGGCCGGGGAGCTGTTTTTT
TRBD1,TRBJ2-5,TRBV19,once,CASSIYGTGLETQYF,TGTGCCAGTAGTATCTATGGGACAGGGCTAGAGACCCAGTACTTC
NA,TRBJ1-1,TRBV19,NA,CASSIGPSRPPEAFF,TGTGCCAGTAGTATAGGTCCCTCAAGACCGCCTGAAGCTTTCTTT
NA,TRBJ1-6,TRBV11-2,NA,CASSLITATHSPLHF,TGTGCCAGCAGCTTAATAACGGCTACTCATTCACCCCTCCACTTT
TRBD2,TRBJ2-1,TRBV27,NA,CASRITSGRNNEQFF,TGTGCCAGCCGTATAACTAGCGGGAGGAACAATGAGCAGTTCTTC
NA,TRBJ1-2,TRBV6-5,NA,CASSYLRGNYGYTF,TGTGCCAGCAGTTACCTCCGGGGAAACTATGGCTACACCTTC
NA,TRBJ2-7,TRBV6-5,once,CASSGRSPAYEQYF,TGTGCCAGCAGCGGACGGTCCCCCGCTTACGAGCAGTACTTC
TRBD2,TRBJ2-1,TRBV6-1,NA,CASSETGLVNNEQFF,TGTGCCAGCAGTGAAACCGGACTAGTCAACAATGAGCAGTTCTTC
TRBD2,TRBJ2-1,TRBV11-2,NA,CASSRYGAGVNEQFF,TGTGCCAGCAGCCGTTACGGCGCGGGAGTCAATGAGCAGTTCTTC
TRBD2,TRBJ2-1,TRBV6-5,NA,CASSYRLAGVYNEQFF,TGTGCCAGCAGTTACCGGCTAGCGGGAGTCTACAATGAGCAGTTCTTC
NA,TRBJ2-7,TRBV5-6,NA,CASSSNPYEQYF,TGTGCCAGCAGCTCCAACCCCTACGAGCAGTACTTC
NA,TRBJ2-7,TRBV25-1,NA,CASSERVSEQYF,TGTGCCAGCAGTGAAAGAGTGAGCGAGCAGTACTTC
TRBD2,TRBJ2-7,TRBV9,few,CASSPGGGASDEQYF,TGTGCCAGCAGCCCAGGCGGGGGGGCTTCGGACGAGCAGTACTTC
NA,TRBJ2-1,TRBV10-2,NA,CASSEPQRMDINNEQFF,TGCGCCAGCAGTGAGCCTCAGAGAATGGATATTAACAATGAGCAGTTCTTC
NA,TRBJ2-1,TRBV6-1,NA,CASSEGYRDNEQFF,TGTGCCAGCAGTGAAGGATACAGGGACAATGAGCAGTTCTTC
NA,TRBJ2-1,TRBV5-1,NA,CASSLVGWGQQFF,TGCGCCAGCAGCTTGGTAGGGTGGGGGCAGCAGTTCTTC